The subject of this entry is one T cell receptor (beta chain). Its antigen specificity is not known. The cohort comprised 550 to 700 healthy bone marrow donors. At the time of sampling, all cohort members were nominally healthy, though unrecorded immune exposures were likely present. The donor tested CMV seropositive, placing the donor among the 289 seropositive members of the cohort. Each donor provided a peripheral blood sample, and peripheral blood mononuclear cells were used for TCR beta sequencing. The Qiagen DNeasy Blood Extraction Kit was used to extract genomic DNA from the blood cell samples. This sample is part of a study of cytomegalovirus exposure and HLA in healthy donors (dated by TCRdb to between 2016 and 2019). For the study in its entirety: According to an earlier analysis of around 600 of the donors, about 170 million T cells yielded roughly 100 million unique TCR beta sequences and more than 250 Gb of sequence data. Approximately 310 gigabases of sequencing data and some 85 million unique TCR sequences were included in an early release covering roughly 700 HLA-typed donors. The genetic ancestry cluster associated with self-reported Caucasian donors included 65% to 90% of the 398 genotyped donors. The study was designed to test whether signatures of past pathogen exposure could be identified by cataloging public T cell receptors. The T cell repertoires of 666 subjects were profiled by immunosequencing and related to cytomegalovirus serostatus. Along with the approximately 620-subject first cohort, a separate validation cohort of around 110 different subjects was used. The study combined high-throughput TCR immunosequencing, statistical association of individual TCRs with disease status, and machine learning to predict cytomegalovirus infection status. To study patterns of TCR occurrence, a later analysis re-analyzed previously published TCR beta repertoires from several hundred donors and added high-resolution HLA genotyping. Rather than using new phenotypic data, the later analysis identified candidate immune exposures from TCR beta sequences and from how often those sequences occurred across donors. In an earlier analysis of several hundred of the donors, high-throughput TCR beta sequencing was used to judge whether each TCR beta V gene segment behaved as functional or pseudogenic. Donor age, sex, ethnicity and CMV serostatus were compiled alongside the repertoire data. In a later genetic analysis, genome-wide SNP genotypes for about three fifths of the roughly 670 donors were used, and that subset was treated as a discovery cohort. All discovery cohort repertoires had been generated using a single sequencing platform. HLA typing included class I and class II loci at four-digit resolution. The number of donors typed differed by locus, with roughly 620-630 for A, B, C, DRB1 and DQB1, more than 500 for DQA1, over 600 for DPA1, and some 470 for DPB1. Because of strong linkage in the cohort, five DR-DQ haplotypes were treated as single units for association and clustering. On average, 235,054 unique TCR beta nucleotide sequences were sequenced per donor among fewer than 500 genotyped donors of the cohort, with about 17% of those sequences being non-productive. What the authors observed across the whole study: Linkage disequilibrium might explain the correlated functional status among segregating V segments, but an unknown experimental factor could not be excluded. A total of 150 to 200 TCR beta chains were listed by the study as associated with cytomegalovirus. Because HLA typing was missing for some donors at each locus, association tests included only the typed subset. An earlier analysis of 587 of the donors showed that most TCR beta V segments appeared in productive rearrangements either about 90% or about 30% of the time, which broadly matched IMGT annotations. A later genetic analysis associated a missense DCLRE1C variant with V-gene and J-gene trimming of TCR beta chains, and an independent cohort replicated the association. Some IMGT-functional V segments, including TRBV6-2 and TRBV6-3, could not be distinguished by the 87-base-pair reads and were therefore excluded. The sequencing pipeline was judged likely to have produced a cluster of highly shared sequence variants as a technical artifact. A later analysis reported that several top co-occurrence clusters appeared linked to parvovirus B19, influenza, CMV and Epstein-Barr virus. According to the authors, the approach could potentially be generalized to other disease states and immunological phenotypes. Because counts were too low, 15 or so rarely observed V segments, including chromosome 9 orphons, were excluded from the earlier analysis of under 650 of the donors. According to a later genetic analysis, donors in an Asian-associated ancestry cluster had fewer N-insertions in productive TCRs than the approximately 670-donor mean. Most TCR sequences were observed very rarely across donors, whereas some public TCRs were present in many individuals. In vitro tests confirmed that a few of the cytomegalovirus-associated TCR beta chains recognize cytomegalovirus antigens. CMV serostatus was the only immune exposure information available for the cohort. In both the original and validation cohorts, the classifier was reported to diagnose cytomegalovirus status with high specificity and sensitivity. A further reported finding was that TCR beta sequences accurately predicted the HLA-A and HLA-B alleles for most subjects in the first cohort. In this cohort, only TCR beta chains were sequenced, and detectable features were limited by the absence of alpha or paired-chain data. In a later analysis, most CMV-associated TCR beta chains were found to appear HLA-restricted, with HLA associations seemingly driven largely by CMV exposure. The presence/absence analyses assumed that sequencing depth was roughly uniform across donors, and that assumption may not be true. At a false discovery rate of 0.05, a later analysis linked some 18,000 TCR beta sequences to specific HLA alleles. According to a later analysis, TCR association rates differed among HLA loci, with DRB1 alleles showing the most associated TCRs and HLA-C alleles showing the fewest. When HLA alleles, especially DR and DQ, strongly co-occurred, attributing TCR associations to individual alleles was difficult. Compared with equally common non-associated chains, HLA-associated TCR beta chains in a later analysis were more clonally expanded and had lower generation probabilities.

The protocol used for the library was the immunoSEQ multiplex PCR assay. The multiplex PCR relied on a mix of 60 forward primers for TCR Vbeta segments and 13 reverse primers for TCR Jbeta segments. The CDR3 region of rearranged TCR beta genes was amplified from genomic DNA with a multiplex PCR assay. Amplified TCR beta libraries were sequenced as 87-base-pair reads on the Illumina HiSeq System. Per the original workflow: In a later analysis, 80 million or so unique TCR beta chains were counted across the 500 to 700 repertoires, and about 10 million of these chains were shared by at least two donors. Raw reads were error-corrected and collapsed into unique sequences with a nearest-neighbor algorithm that merged closely related sequences to remove PCR and sequencing errors. V, D and J gene segments were assigned by aligning CDR3 sequences to IMGT reference sequences. For a sequence to be retained, at least a six-nucleotide match to both a V gene segment and a J gene segment was required. A rearrangement was called productive if the CDR3 had no stop codons and remained in frame with V and J, and every other rearrangement was called non-productive. Following IMGT convention, CDR3 was defined as the stretch from the second conserved V-encoded cysteine up to the conserved J-encoded phenylalanine. The earlier analysis of 500 to 650 of the donors excluded any sequence lacking an unambiguous match to a single V gene segment. In an earlier analysis of 587 of the donors, V segments were called functional above 56.7% productive rearrangements and were called segregating when the between-donor standard deviation exceeded 5%. A statistical classification framework was developed to diagnose cytomegalovirus status using the catalog of TCR beta chain sequences. In a later analysis, TCR nucleotide sequences were compared against IMGT/GENE-DB human TR gene sequences so that V and J genes could be assigned. In a later analysis, CDR3 sequences and most-parsimonious VDJ recombination scenarios were assigned using the TCRdist pipeline. In a later analysis, each TCR beta chain was defined by its CDR3 amino acid sequence together with its V-gene family, and reads without a unique V-gene family were excluded. A later analysis removed several hundred highly shared, low-generation-probability nucleotide sequences to deal with suspected cross-contamination and a sequencing artifact. A later analysis calculated a clonal expansion index for each public chain from normalized within-repertoire ranks of inferred template counts. A later analysis computed generation probabilities with a VDJ recombination model fitted to out-of-frame rearrangements, and checked the results against IGoR. Hypergeometric tests were used in a later analysis to score TCR-TCR, TCR-HLA and TCR-CMV co-occurrence, with a repertoire-size bias correction applied to the TCR pairs. False discovery rates were estimated in a later analysis by permuting HLA or CMV assignments 20 times. In a later analysis, co-occurring TCRs were grouped with DBSCAN, and TCRdist sequence similarity was added when clustering was performed within HLA-allele-positive subsets. For co-occurrence clustering, repertoires with fewer than 30,000 or more than 120,000 public chains were excluded, along with roughly five repertoires with anomalous nucleotide sharing. Imported from immuneACCESS, the table was reduced by TCRdb to in-frame sequences with V and J called. These copies leave out some clones; in studies compared against another copy, an unresolved V gene accounts for under half, and the cause of the remainder is not known. V, J and clone size derive from that table, while D and trimming were established from the DNA sequence. Per the sample table, the count is under 250,000 clones. Around 1.1% of the sample is held by the ten biggest clonotypes.

After removal of 0 bases from V and 1 base from J, the junction retains 9 bases not matched to a gene. The germline V gene encodes CDR1 KGHSH and CDR2 LQKENI. Its CDR3 holds 18 amino acids, cysteine through phenylalanine. Only the CDR3 region is kept as DNA, spanning 54 bases read in frame from base 1. The rearrangement joined TRBV18 to TRBJ2-1, with 7 bases in between that match TRBD2. The clonotype comes from a girl under 10 years old in good health and CMV-seropositive. Specimen: PBMCs. The nucleotides read TGTGCCAGCTCACCACCGGTCTCTGGCGGGAGTTCCTACAATGAGCAGTTCTTC. The resulting protein is CASSPPVSGGSSYNEQFF.